A single sample gave rise to the 5 T cell receptor beta chains below, sequenced in a study of T-cell memory formation after mild COVID-19 (dated by TCRdb to 2020 to 2022). The method was 5' RACE. These reads were obtained on an Illumina NovaSeq 6000. TCRdb redid the processing of the public reads, applying fastp at Q25 and MiXCR, and retained in-frame beta chains. Each record represents a unique CDR3 protein, reported with the most common genes and DNA among its rows. The sample table records over 12,000 distinct CDR3 sequences; 15% to 20% of these occur just once. About 52% of the sample goes to the ten largest clones. The sample taken for sequencing was PBMCs or a T cell subset sorted from them (not recorded which). These receptors all stem from an adult woman who had mild COVID-19 (a few samples of this study predate the infection). The sample titles of this study are shuffled in the database, so cell type and time point are left out; the donor was told from shared clones.

This clonotype appeared many times. The CDR3 sequence: CASSYGHFDGYTF. In DNA, the CDR3 is TGTGCCAGCAGCTATGGACACTTCGATGGCTACACCTTC. V gene TRBV12-3 or TRBV12-4 combines with J gene TRBJ1-2; possibly TRBD1 for D (5 bases). Trimming cost V 6 bases and J 6 bases, with 14 bases left between them. The CDR3 sequence is 13 residues long.

At least ten counts were recorded for this clonotype. The genes are TRBV2 and TRBJ1-5; D is unclear. Deletions cut 5 bases from V and 6 bases from J, with 11 bases between. The CDR3 loop spans 13 amino acids. CDR1 and CDR2 from the germline V gene are SNHLY and FYNNEI. The DNA of the CDR3 is TGTGCCAGCAGTTTGTGGGCGGTTCAGCCCCAGCATTTT. This codes for CASSLWAVQPQHF.

This clonotype was counted ten times or more. The CDR3 nucleotides read TGTGCCAGCAGCTTGGTTTACTCCTCCTACAATGAGCAGTTCTTC. Protein sequence: CASSLVYSSYNEQFF. The chain couples TRBV7-3 to TRBJ2-1; no reliable D call. CDR3 length: 15 amino acids. Per the germline V gene, CDR1 is SGHTA and CDR2 is FQGTGA. Trimming removed 3 bases at V and 0 bases at J, with 9 bases between.

CDR3 in amino acids: CASGLDPADTQYF. The DNA for the CDR3 is TGTGCTAGTGGCCTAGACCCAGCAGATACGCAGTATTTT. V and J are TRBV12-5 and TRBJ2-3; no firm D call. The CDR3 runs to 13 residues. The germline CDR1 and CDR2 sequences are LGHNT and FRNRAP. Trimming removed 6 bases from V and 4 bases from J, with 11 bases in between.

This clonotype was recorded at least ten times. The rearrangement uses TRBV28 and TRBJ2-3, with 10 bases fitting TRBD1. V gave up 4 bases and J gave up 5 bases; unmatched junction bases: 9. This CDR3 is built from 16 residues. Germline-derived CDR1 and CDR2 are MDHEN and SYDVKM. Here the CDR3 reads CASSSGTGVFIDTQYF. DNA for the CDR3: TGTGCCAGCAGTTCCGGGACAGGGGTTTTCATAGATACGCAGTATTTT.